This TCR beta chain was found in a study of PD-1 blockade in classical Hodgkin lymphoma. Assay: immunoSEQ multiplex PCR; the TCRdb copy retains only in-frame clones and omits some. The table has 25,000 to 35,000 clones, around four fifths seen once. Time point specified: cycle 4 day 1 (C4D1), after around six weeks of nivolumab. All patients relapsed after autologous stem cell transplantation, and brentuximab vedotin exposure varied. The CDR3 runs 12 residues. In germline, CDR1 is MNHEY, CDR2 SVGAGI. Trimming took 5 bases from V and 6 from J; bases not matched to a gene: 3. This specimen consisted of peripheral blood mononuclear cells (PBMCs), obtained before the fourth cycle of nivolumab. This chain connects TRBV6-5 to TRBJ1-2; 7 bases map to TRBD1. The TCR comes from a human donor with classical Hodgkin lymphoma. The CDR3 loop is CASSRQGDGYTF. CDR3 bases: TGTGCCAGCAGTCGACAGGGAGATGGCTACACCTTC.